Presented here are 13 T cell receptor beta chains from one specimen sequenced in a study of cytomegalovirus exposure and HLA in healthy donors. Both 60 Vbeta primers and 13 Jbeta primers went into the PCR. Repertoires were generated with immunoSEQ multiplex PCR, while TCRdb's copy carries only in-frame clones and drops some. Here the sample spans 150,000 to 200,000 clones, approximately 9.5% being singletons. Sample: PBMCs. These receptors were collected from a woman aged 25-40 years in good health and CMV-seropositive.

The chain is built from TRBV2 and TRBJ2-7; TRBD1 agrees at 7 bases. J gave up 0 bases and V 6 bases, and 2 bases lay outside the gene matches. Germline loops: CDR1 SNHLY, CDR2 FYNNEI. CDR3 length: 13 residues. The CDR3 bases are TGTGCCAGCAGAAGGGACAGCTCCTACGAGCAGTACTTC. Translating gives CASRRDSSYEQYF.

This chain joins TRBV5-1 and TRBJ2-4, with D possibly being TRBD2 (6 bases). V was cut by 4 bases and J by 7 bases, with 18 bases left in between. The CDR3 is made up of 15 amino acids. CDR1 and CDR2 from the germline V gene are SGHRS and YFSETQ. As DNA, the CDR3 is TGCGCCAGCAGCCCGCTCGGTGGAGGGTACAACATTCAGTACTTC. Its translation is CASSPLGGGYNIQYF.

In DNA form, the CDR3 reads TGTGCCAGCAGCTTTAGGGGATTGAACACTGAAGCTTTCTTT. It encodes CASSFRGLNTEAFF. The chain combines TRBV7-9 with TRBJ1-1; the D gene is possibly TRBD1 (5 bases). The ends were cut back, 3 bases at V and 0 bases at J, with 8 bases in the middle. The CDR3 totals 14 residues. Germline V CDR1 and CDR2: SEHNR, FQNEAQ (reference sequence).

V usage is TRBV7-9 and J usage is TRBJ2-7; 7 bases are shared with TRBD1. Germline lookup yields CDR1 SEHNR and CDR2 FQNEAQ (reference sequence). The CDR3 loop spans 14 amino acids. The V and J ends lost 5 bases and 5 bases, in that order; junction bases with no gene match: 9. CDR3 protein: CASSPRQGSHEQYF. The CDR3 nucleotides read TGTGCCAGCAGCCCCCGACAGGGAAGCCACGAGCAGTACTTC.

This clone was detected only a few times. The chain employs TRBV7-9 and TRBJ1-3; 8 bases line up with TRBD1. CDR1 is SEHNR and CDR2 is FQNEAQ in the germline V gene (reference sequence). The ends lost 2 bases at V and 3 bases at J; junction bases unmatched: 3. This CDR3 region has 15 residues. The CDR3 spells CASSLLQGGGNTIYF. CDR3 in DNA: TGTGCCAGCAGCTTATTACAGGGGGGTGGAAACACCATATATTTT.

This clone was observed a few times. J is TRBJ1-5 and V is TRBV29-1, with TRBD1 as a possible D gene (6 bases). Germline loops: CDR1 SQVTM, CDR2 ANQGSEA. This CDR3 has 18 amino acids. With 4 bases removed from V and 0 bases from J, the gap between germline ends came to 22 bases. CDR3 residues: CSVVAGWYEGVSNQPQHF. The CDR3 DNA follows: TGCAGCGTTGTGGCAGGATGGTACGAGGGGGTTAGCAATCAGCCCCAGCATTTT.

The sample holds a few counts of this clone. This same CDR3 is encoded by further DNA sequences in the sample. The rearrangement links TRBV23-1 to TRBJ1-1; 8 bases match TRBD1. TRBV23-1 is treated as an ORF (open reading frame) with a function not yet certain. With 6 bases clipped from V and 1 base from J, the junction kept 25 bases outside the gene matches. The length of the CDR3 is 21 residues. CDR3 sequence reads: CASSPPLLRGRRTGWNTEAFF. Here the CDR3 DNA reads TGCGCCAGCAGCCCACCCCTCCTCAGAGGACGCAGGACAGGGTGGAACACTGAAGCTTTCTTT.

Comments on this clone: One junction end does not reproduce the germline sequence, and a read error may be involved. V usage is TRBV7-9 and J usage is TRBJ2-1, with a tentative D call TRBD2 (6 bases). The CDR3 has 11 amino acids. Per the germline V gene, CDR1 is SEHNR and CDR2 is FQNEAQ (reference sequence). The CDR3 nucleotides are TGTGCCAGCAGCTTAGAGGGAGGTCGGCTCTTC. Protein sequence: CASSLEGGRLF.

This clone turned up a few times. The V gene is TRBV5-6, the J gene TRBJ2-7; D might be TRBD2 (5 bases). This CDR3 contains 13 residues. Trimming took 6 bases from V and 3 from J, leaving 13 bases between them. The germline V gene encodes CDR1 SGHDT and CDR2 YYEEEE. The CDR3 DNA sequence: TGTGCCAGCACCGGGGATACACTCTACGAGCAGTACTTC. Protein: CASTGDTLYEQYF.

This clone was counted a few times. V usage is TRBV7-2 and J usage is TRBJ2-5; a weak D match, TRBD1 (6 bases). With 3 bases removed from V and 2 bases from J, the gap between germline ends came to 19 bases. The CDR3 has 17 residues. Germline V gene data show CDR1 as SGHTA and CDR2 as FQGNSA. DNA of the CDR3: TGTGCCAGCAGCTTGTCGGGGAAGTTGACAGGTCAAGAGACCCAGTACTTC. It yields the protein CASSLSGKLTGQETQYF. Using reference TRBV7-2 and TRBJ2-5 for the parts outside the CDR3, the full variable domain is GAGVSQSPSNKVTEKGKDVELRCDPISGHTALYWYRQSLGQGLEFLIYFQGNSAPDKSGLPSDRFSAERTGGSVSTLTIQRTQQEDSAVYLCASSLSGKLTGQETQYFGPGTRLLVL.

This rearrangement joins TRBV25-1 to TRBJ1-1; 9 positions agree with TRBD1. This CDR3 is built from 17 residues. The germline gives CDR1 MGHDK, CDR2 SYGVNS. V was clipped by 6 bases and J by 0 bases; unmatched bases: 11. Written as DNA, the CDR3 is TGTGCCAGCAGCCAGAGGGGACAGGGAGGGATGAACACTGAAGCTTTCTTT. Encoded protein: CASSQRGQGGMNTEAFF.

A few counts support this clone. The chain couples TRBV19 to TRBJ2-2; no reliable D call. The CDR3 loop spans 14 amino acids. V was cut by 3 bases and J by 7 bases, with 12 bases left in between. CDR1 LNHDA and CDR2 SQIVND come from the germline V gene (reference sequence). CDR3 in amino acids: CASSIPPSGGELFF. DNA for the CDR3: TGTGCCAGTAGTATTCCCCCTTCGGGCGGGGAGCTGTTTTTT. Drawing the rest from reference TRBV19 and TRBJ2-2, the complete variable domain is DGGITQSPKYLFRKEGQNVTLSCEQNLNHDAMYWYRQDPGQGLRLIYYSQIVNDFQKGDIAEGYSVSREKKESFPLTVTSAQKNPTAFYLCASSIPPSGGELFFGEGSRLTVL.

The chain employs TRBV5-4 and TRBJ2-3; 8 bases are a match to TRBD1. In germline, CDR1 is SGHNT, CDR2 YYREEE (reference sequence). The CDR3 has 16 residues. V lost 3 bases, J lost 1 base, and 7 bases stayed unmatched. CDR3 DNA sequence: TGTGCCAGCAGCTACCCTCAGGGGGCTGGCACAGATACGCAGTATTTT. Translation: CASSYPQGAGTDTQYF.